This T cell receptor (beta chain) was obtained from a study of siplizumab effects on memory and regulatory T cells. A note on this clone: The antigen remains unidentified.

Sequencing was performed with immunoSEQ multiplex PCR; in TCRdb, only in-frame clones are kept and a portion is missing. The sample lists more than 85,000 clones, around nine tenths occurring once. Germline assignment: CDR1 MNHEY and CDR2 SMNVEV (reference sequence). The CDR3 sequence is 14 residues long. With 6 bases removed from V and 0 bases from J, the gap between germline ends came to 12 bases. Regarding the study as a whole: Proof of suppressive function in proliferating Tregs from siplizumab cultures was not established.

The TCR sequence derives from a human donor in good health. The sequencing sample was made of CD4+ T cells sorted from blood. The chain has TRBV27 and TRBJ2-7, with D perhaps matching TRBD1 (6 bases). CDR3 DNA sequence: TGTGCCAGCAGCCCTACAGGGAACTCCTACGAGCAGTACTTC. Translation: CASSPTGNSYEQYF.